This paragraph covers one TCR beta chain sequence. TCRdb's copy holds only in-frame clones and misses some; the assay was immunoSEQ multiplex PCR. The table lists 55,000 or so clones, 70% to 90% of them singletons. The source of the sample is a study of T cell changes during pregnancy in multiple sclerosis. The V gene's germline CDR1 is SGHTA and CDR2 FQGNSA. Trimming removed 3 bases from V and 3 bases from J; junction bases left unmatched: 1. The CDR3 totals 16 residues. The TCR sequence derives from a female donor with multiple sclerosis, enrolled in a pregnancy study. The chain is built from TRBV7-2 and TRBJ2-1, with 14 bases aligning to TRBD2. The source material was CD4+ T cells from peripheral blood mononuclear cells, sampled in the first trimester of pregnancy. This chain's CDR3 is CASSLGTSGSYNEQFF. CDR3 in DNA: TGTGCCAGCAGCTTGGGGACTAGCGGGAGCTACAATGAGCAGTTCTTC.